Below, 12 T cell receptor beta chains from the same sample are listed, as sequenced in a study of T cells in Graves' hyperthyroidism and ophthalmopathy. The CDR3 regions of TCR beta were amplified from RNA transcripts. Using the HTBI primer set, a first-round RT-PCR was run on the TCR CDR3. TCRdb re-called the multiplex PCR reads with MiXCR, one entry per CDR3 protein. Of more than 450,000 distinct CDR3 sequences detected, roughly 15% appear once; the ten largest clones hold approximately 15%. The sample was blood. These receptors were collected from a woman between 40 and 50 years old with Graves' hyperthyroidism.

The sample holds a few counts of this clonotype. The genes are TRBV5-1 and TRBJ1-2; possible D gene TRBD1, 6 bases. This CDR3 contains 14 residues. The V gene lost 1 base and the J gene lost 5 bases, with 12 bases spanning the gap. From germline, CDR1 is SGHRS and CDR2 YFSETQ. The CDR3 DNA follows: TGCGCCAGCAGCTTGTGGGGGGCGGAATATGGCTACACCTTC. Translated: CASSLWGAEYGYTF.

The sample holds many counts of this clonotype. V usage is TRBV18 and J usage is TRBJ2-1; D tentatively reads TRBD1 or TRBD2 (5 bases each). V lost 3 bases to trimming and J lost 6 bases, with 12 bases between them. Germline V lookup: CDR1 KGHSH, CDR2 LQKENI. The CDR3 runs to 14 residues. The CDR3 DNA is TGTGCCAGCTCACCCGGGACGGGATTCAATGAGCAGTTCTTC. The encoded protein is CASSPGTGFNEQFF.

The V call is TRBV20-1, the J call TRBJ1-1, with unresolved D. This CDR3 comprises 12 residues. Trimming pared 0 bases from V and 6 bases from J, leaving 8 bases between. Germline CDR1 reads DFQATT; CDR2 reads SNEGSKA (reference sequence). DNA for the CDR3: TGCAGTGCTAGAGATGAAGTATCTGAAGCTTTCTTT. Its protein is CSARDEVSEAFF.

This clonotype occurred a few times. This chain links TRBV20-1 with TRBJ2-1, with 7 bases lining up with TRBD1. The ends lost 1 base at V and 9 bases at J; junction bases unmatched: 6. Germline CDR1 DFQATT, CDR2 SNEGSKA (reference sequence). This CDR3 is 13 amino acids long. CDR3 protein: CSARATTGFEQFF. DNA of the CDR3: TGCAGTGCTAGAGCTACGACAGGGTTTGAGCAGTTCTTC.

Notes on this clonotype: A read error may be the cause here, since a much bigger clone is one base away. The chain combines TRBV5-5 with TRBJ1-2, with a weak D call TRBD1 (5 bases). The CDR3 totals 17 residues. CDR1 and CDR2 (germline): SGHKS, YYEKEE (reference sequence). CDR3 sequence reads: CASGLGFGARSGVGYTF. The CDR3 DNA follows: TGTGCCAGCGGCTTGGGCTTTGGGGCACGGTCCGGGGTTGGCTACACCTTC.

In its sample, this clonotype was seen many times. This chain connects TRBV19 to TRBJ1-1, with 8 positions matching TRBD1. Per germline, CDR1 LNHDA and CDR2 SQIVND (reference sequence). V gave up 4 bases and J gave up 3 bases; unmatched junction bases: 1. This CDR3 is built from 13 residues. The CDR3 DNA is TGTGCCAGTAGTACGGACAGGGACACTGAAGCTTTCTTT. Translation: CASSTDRDTEAFF.

The sample holds many counts of this clonotype. The chain carries TRBV10-3 and TRBJ2-7; D gene ambiguous. The CDR3 loop spans 14 amino acids. In germline, CDR1 is ENHRY, CDR2 SYGVKD. Between the trimmed V and J ends, which lost 2 bases and 1 base, there was a span of 9 bases. The CDR3 coding sequence is TGTGCCATCAGTGAGAACTACAGTTCCTACGAGCAGTACTTC. It translates to CAISENYSSYEQYF.

V gene TRBV3-1 combines with J gene TRBJ1-2; 9 bases map to TRBD1. The CDR3 runs 14 residues. CDR1 LGHDT and CDR2 YNNKEL come from the germline V gene (reference sequence). The V gene end was trimmed by 1 base and the J gene end by 7 bases; junction bases not matched to a gene: 4. The CDR3: CASSQAQGASGYTF. The CDR3 DNA reads TGTGCCAGCAGCCAAGCACAGGGGGCGAGTGGCTACACCTTC.

The chain is built from TRBV7-3 and TRBJ2-1, with 11 positions matching TRBD2. V lost 2 bases to trimming and J lost 8 bases; unmatched junction nucleotides: 14. Germline loops: CDR1 SGHTA, CDR2 FQGTGA. This CDR3 contains 18 residues. The CDR3 DNA reads as TGTGCCAGCAGCTTAGGCAGGGGCCTAGCGGGAGGTTCCCATGAGCAGTTCTTC. Amino acids: CASSLGRGLAGGSHEQFF.

The V call is TRBV7-9, the J call TRBJ1-6; D remains ambiguous. Germline CDR1 SEHNR, CDR2 FQNEAQ (reference sequence). The CDR3 has 14 amino acids. V lost 5 bases to trimming and J lost 6 bases, with 11 bases between them. The DNA of the CDR3 is TGTGCCAGCAGCGCATCAGTCAGTAATTCACCCCTCCACTTT. It encodes CASSASVSNSPLHF.

There are a few counts of this clonotype. This chain connects TRBV6-4 to TRBJ2-1; no definite D call. This CDR3 contains 15 residues. Trimming removed 8 bases at V and 2 bases at J, with 16 bases between. Germline loops: CDR1 MRHNA, CDR2 SNTAGT. CDR3 amino acids: CASRRPSKTYNEQFF. The CDR3 DNA reads TGTGCCAGCCGTCGCCCGTCGAAGACCTACAATGAGCAGTTCTTC.

The chain couples TRBV27 to TRBJ1-5; no reliable D call. V lost 6 bases, J lost 6 bases, and 12 bases lay in between. Germline CDR1 reads MNHEY; CDR2 reads SMNVEV (reference sequence). There are 13 residues in the CDR3. CDR3 DNA: TGTGCCAGCAGAGACCGGCGGGGTCAGCCCCAGCATTTT. The encoded protein is CASRDRRGQPQHF.